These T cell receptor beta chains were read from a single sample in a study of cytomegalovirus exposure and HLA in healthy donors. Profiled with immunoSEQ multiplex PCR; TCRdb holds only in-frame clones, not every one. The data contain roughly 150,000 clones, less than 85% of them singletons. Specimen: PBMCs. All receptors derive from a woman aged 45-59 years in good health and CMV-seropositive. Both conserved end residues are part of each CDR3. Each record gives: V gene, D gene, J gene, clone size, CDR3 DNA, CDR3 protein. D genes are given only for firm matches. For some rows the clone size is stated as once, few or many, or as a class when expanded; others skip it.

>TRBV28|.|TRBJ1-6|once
TGTGCCAGCAGCCCCCGGGTTCTTCATTCACCCCTCCACTTT
CASSPRVLHSPLHF
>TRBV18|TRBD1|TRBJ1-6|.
TGTGCCAGCTCACCCAAGACAGGGGTTAATTCACCCCTCCACTTT
CASSPKTGVNSPLHF
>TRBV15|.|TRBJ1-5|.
TGTGCCACCAGCAGAGATGCGGGCACTAATCAGCCCCAGCATTTT
CATSRDAGTNQPQHF
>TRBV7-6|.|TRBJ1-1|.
TGTGCCAGCAGCTTTCAAGCGTACACTGAAGCTTTCTTT
CASSFQAYTEAFF
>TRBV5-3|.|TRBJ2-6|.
TGTGCCAGAAACCAAGCCAGGGGCCCCCAGGGCTCTGGGGCCAACGTCCTGACTTTC
CARNQARGPQGSGANVLTF
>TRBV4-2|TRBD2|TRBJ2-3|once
TGTGCCAGCAGCCATGGGACTAGCGGTGATACGCAGTATTTT
CASSHGTSGDTQYF
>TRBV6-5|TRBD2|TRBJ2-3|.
TGTGCCAGCAGGGCCGGGACTAACACAGATACGCAGTATTTT
CASRAGTNTDTQYF
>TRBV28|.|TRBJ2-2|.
TGTGCCAGCAGTCCTGATTCTATCCGGGACTTATACACCGGGGAGCTGTTTTTT
CASSPDSIRDLYTGELFF
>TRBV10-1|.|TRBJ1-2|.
TGCGCCAGCAGGGTCCTTTGGGGGGGCCCACTGGCACCCCCTAACTATGGCTACACCTTC
CASRVLWGGPLAPPNYGYTF
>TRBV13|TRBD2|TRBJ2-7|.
TGTGCCAGCAGCTCCCGAGGAGCGGGGGGGTACGAGCAGTACTTC
CASSSRGAGGYEQYF
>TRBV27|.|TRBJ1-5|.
TGTGCCAGCAGCACGACAGTTTATAGCAATCAGCCCCAGCATTTT
CASSTTVYSNQPQHF
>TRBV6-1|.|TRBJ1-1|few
TGTGCCAGCAGTGCAGGGATCTCAAACACTGAAGCTTTCTTT
CASSAGISNTEAFF
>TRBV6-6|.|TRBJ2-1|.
TGTGCCAGCAGTTACGGGCCCAATGAGCAGTTCTTC
CASSYGPNEQFF
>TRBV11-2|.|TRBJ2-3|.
TGTGCCAGCAGCGCCCTGACTACAGATACGCAGTATTTT
CASSALTTDTQYF
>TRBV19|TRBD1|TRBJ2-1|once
TGTGCCAGTACCAATACCGGGACAGGGTCTCGTATCTCCTACAATGAGCAGTTCTTC
CASTNTGTGSRISYNEQFF
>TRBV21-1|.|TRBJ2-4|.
TGTGCCAGCAACGAGGGGGAGGGGGGGCTAGCCAAAAACATTCAGTACTTC
CASNEGEGGLAKNIQYF
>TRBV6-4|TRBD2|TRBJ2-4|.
TGTGCCAGCAGTGACCAGACTAGCGGGTCCAAAAACATTCAGTACTTC
CASSDQTSGSKNIQYF
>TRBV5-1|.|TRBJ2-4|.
TGCGCCAGCAGCTTGGGCAGGGGAACGGCCAAAAACATTCAGTACTTC
CASSLGRGTAKNIQYF
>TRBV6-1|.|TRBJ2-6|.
TGTGCCAGCAGTGATAGGCCAGGGACTGGGGCCAACGTCCTGACTTTC
CASSDRPGTGANVLTF
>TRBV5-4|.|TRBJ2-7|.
TGTGCCAGCAGCCCCGACAGTTCCCGTCCCTACGAGCAGTACTTC
CASSPDSSRPYEQYF
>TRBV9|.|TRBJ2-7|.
TGTGCCTCTTCGGGGGGGCCTAGCGGACAGGGGATCTTATACGAGCAGTACTTC
CASSGGPSGQGILYEQYF
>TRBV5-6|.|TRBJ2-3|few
TGTGCCAGCAGCTTGTGGGGCTCAGATACGCAGTATTTT
CASSLWGSDTQYF
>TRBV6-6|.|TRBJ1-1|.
TGTGCCAGCAGGCAGTCAAACACTGAAGCTTTCTTT
CASRQSNTEAFF
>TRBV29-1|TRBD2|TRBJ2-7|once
TGCAGCGTTGCTAGCGGGGGGGTGGGGGAGCAGTACTTC
CSVASGGVGEQYF
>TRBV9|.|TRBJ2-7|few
TGTGCCAGCAGCGCCCCCGGGATGGTGGGCGAGCAGTACTTC
CASSAPGMVGEQYF
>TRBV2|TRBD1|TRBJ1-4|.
TGTGCCAGCAGGGCGGGACAGCGGGAAAAACTGTTTTTT
CASRAGQREKLFF
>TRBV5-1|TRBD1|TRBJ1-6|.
TGCGCCAGCAGCTTGCAGGGGGCGGATTCACCCCTCCACTTT
CASSLQGADSPLHF
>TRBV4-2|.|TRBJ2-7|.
TGTGCCAGCAGCCCACAAGGAGACTACGAGCAGTACTTC
CASSPQGDYEQYF
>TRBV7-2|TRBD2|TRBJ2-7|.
TGTGCCAGCAGCTGGGGGGGAGTGGGACCCTACGAGCAGTACTTC
CASSWGGVGPYEQYF
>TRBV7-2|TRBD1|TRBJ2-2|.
TGTGCCAGCAGCTTACCAGGGCAGGGGGCCGGGGAGCTGTTTTTT
CASSLPGQGAGELFF
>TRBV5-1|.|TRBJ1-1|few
TGCGCCAGCACCAGGGGAGGGGCAGACACTGAAGCTTTCTTT
CASTRGGADTEAFF
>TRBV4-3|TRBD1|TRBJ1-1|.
TGCGCCAGCAGCCAGGGACAGTTTAACACTGAAGCTTTCTTT
CASSQGQFNTEAFF
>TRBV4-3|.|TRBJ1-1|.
TGCGCCAGCAGCCAAGAATGGGGGGGGAACACTGAAGCTTTCTTT
CASSQEWGGNTEAFF
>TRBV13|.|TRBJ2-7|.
TGTGCCAGCAGCGATCCGGACAGTTACGAGCAGTACTTC
CASSDPDSYEQYF
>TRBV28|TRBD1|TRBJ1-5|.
TGTGCCAGCAACGGGGGGACAGGGCGCAATCAGCCCCAGCATTTT
CASNGGTGRNQPQHF
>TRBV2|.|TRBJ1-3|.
TGTGCCAGCATTCTACCACTCTCTGGAAACACCATATATTTT
CASILPLSGNTIYF
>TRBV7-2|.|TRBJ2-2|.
TGTGCCAGCAGCTTAGCCCGGTTCGGGGTAGTGGACGGGCGGGAGCTGTTTTTT
CASSLARFGVVDGRELFF
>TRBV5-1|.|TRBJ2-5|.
TGCGCCAGCAGAGGGGTGGAAGAGACCCAGTACTTC
CASRGVEETQYF
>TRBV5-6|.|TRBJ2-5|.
TGTGCCAGCAGCTTGGGCTGGGTTAGTAGAGGGAAGACCCAGTACTTC
CASSLGWVSRGKTQYF
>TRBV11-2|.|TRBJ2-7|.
TGTGCCAGCAGCTTAGAGACAGCCTACGAGCAGTACTTC
CASSLETAYEQYF
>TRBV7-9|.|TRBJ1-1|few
TGTGCCAGCAGCTCAGCTGAAGCTTTCTTT
CASSSAEAFF
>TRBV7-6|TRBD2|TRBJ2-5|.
TGTGCCAGCAGCCGATCGGTACGGGCGGGGGAAGAGACCCAGTACTTC
CASSRSVRAGEETQYF
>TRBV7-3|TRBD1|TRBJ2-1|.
TGTGCCAGCAGCCTACAGGGGCCCTACAATGAGCAGTTCTTC
CASSLQGPYNEQFF
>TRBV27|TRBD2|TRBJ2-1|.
TGTGCCAGCAGCCGTAGACTAGCGGGGGCAGATTACAATGAGCAGTTCTTC
CASSRRLAGADYNEQFF
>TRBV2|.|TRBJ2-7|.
TGTGCCAGCAGATCACAGGGAGCATCCTACGAGCAGTACTTC
CASRSQGASYEQYF
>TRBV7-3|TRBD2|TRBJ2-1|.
TGTGCCAGCAGCCTAAGCGGGGCAATGCTGAATGAGCAGTTCTTC
CASSLSGAMLNEQFF
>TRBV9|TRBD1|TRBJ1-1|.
TGTGCCAGCAGCGTACAGGGGGTGAACACTGAAGCTTTCTTT
CASSVQGVNTEAFF
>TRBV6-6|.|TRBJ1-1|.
TGTGCCAGCACCTCTGACCGGGATGAAGCTTTCTTT
CASTSDRDEAFF
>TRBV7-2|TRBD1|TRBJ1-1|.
TGTGCCAGCAGCCCGGACAGGGCCTACACTGAAGCTTTCTTT
CASSPDRAYTEAFF
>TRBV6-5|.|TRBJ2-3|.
TGTGCCAGCGGAGGGACTTCCTCGGATACGCAGTATTTT
CASGGTSSDTQYF
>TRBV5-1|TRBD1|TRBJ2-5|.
TGCGCCAGCAGACAGGGGACCACCCAAGAGACCCAGTACTTC
CASRQGTTQETQYF
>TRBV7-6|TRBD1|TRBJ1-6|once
TGTGCCAGCAGCTACCAGCCGGGACAGGGGGCCTATAATTCACCCCTCCACTTT
CASSYQPGQGAYNSPLHF
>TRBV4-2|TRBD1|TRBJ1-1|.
TGTGCCAGCAGCCGAGGACAGGGTGGGAACACTGAAGCTTTCTTT
CASSRGQGGNTEAFF
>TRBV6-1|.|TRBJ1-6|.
TGTGCCAGCAGTGAAGGCTGGTTAGCGGCGCTGGGTTCACCCCTCCACTTT
CASSEGWLAALGSPLHF
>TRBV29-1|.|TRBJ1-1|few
TGCAGCGCGACAGGTAGCTTCACTGAAGCTTTCTTT
CSATGSFTEAFF
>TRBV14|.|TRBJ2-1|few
TGTGCCAGCAGCCAAGATCTTAGGGGAGGCGATGAGCAGTTCTTC
CASSQDLRGGDEQFF
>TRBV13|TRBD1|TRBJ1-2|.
TGTGCCAGCAGCATGAACAGGGGGCCTAACTATGGCTACACCTTC
CASSMNRGPNYGYTF
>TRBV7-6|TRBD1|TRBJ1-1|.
TGTGCCAGCAGCTTAGTTTCAGGGGGGTACACTGAAGCTTTCTTT
CASSLVSGGYTEAFF
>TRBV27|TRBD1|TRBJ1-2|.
TGTGCCAGCAGTTTATGGGGACAGTCTAGCTATGGCTACACCTTC
CASSLWGQSSYGYTF
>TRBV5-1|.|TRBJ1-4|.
TGCGCCAGCAGCTCGGAGGGGGGGCCAACTAATGAAAAACTGTTTTTT
CASSSEGGPTNEKLFF